Described below is a single TCR beta chain sequence and its context. The antigen remains unidentified. At one of its ends the junction is not consistent with the germline gene, which may arise from a read error. Germline-derived CDR1 and CDR2 are SGHKS and YYEKEE (reference sequence). The CDR3 has 16 amino acids. The data derive from a study of OX40 agonist ivuxolimab in advanced cancers. Overall study results and limits: Among the lowest peripheral clonal expansion occurred in 0.1-3.0 mg/kg partial responders.

Only in-frame clones appear in the TCRdb table, and some are missing; sequencing was by immunoSEQ multiplex PCR. The sample consists of some 25,000 clones, roughly four fifths of them appearing once. This TCR was recovered from an adult with an advanced solid tumor such as melanoma, head and neck, liver or kidney cancer. Here the sequenced sample was CD4+ or CD8+ T cells sorted from blood, taken in a trial of the OX40 agonist ivuxolimab. The chain is built from TRBV5-5 and TRBJ1-1, with TRBD1 matching 7 bases. The CDR3 sequence is CASTRDSGRGGTEAFF. CDR3 bases: TGCGCCAGCACCCGGGACAGTGGGAGAGGTGGCACTGAAGCTTTCTTT.